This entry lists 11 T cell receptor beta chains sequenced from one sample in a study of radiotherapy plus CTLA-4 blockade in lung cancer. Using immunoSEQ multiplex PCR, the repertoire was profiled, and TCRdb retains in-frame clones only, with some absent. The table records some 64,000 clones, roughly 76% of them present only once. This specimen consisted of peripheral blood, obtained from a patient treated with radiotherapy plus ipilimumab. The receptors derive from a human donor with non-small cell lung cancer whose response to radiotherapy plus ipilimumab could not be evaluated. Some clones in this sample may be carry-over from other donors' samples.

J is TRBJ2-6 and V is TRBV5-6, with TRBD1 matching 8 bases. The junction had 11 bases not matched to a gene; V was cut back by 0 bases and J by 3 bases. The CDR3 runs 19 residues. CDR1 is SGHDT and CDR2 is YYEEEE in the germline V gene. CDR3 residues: CASSLGGRTGFYGANVLTF. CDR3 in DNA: TGTGCCAGCAGCTTGGGGGGGAGGACAGGGTTCTATGGGGCCAACGTCCTGACTTTC.

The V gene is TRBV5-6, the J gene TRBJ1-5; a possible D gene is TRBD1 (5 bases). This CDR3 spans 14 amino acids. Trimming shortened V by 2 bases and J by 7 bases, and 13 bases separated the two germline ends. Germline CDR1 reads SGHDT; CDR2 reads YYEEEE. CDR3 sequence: CASSLGAAGQPQHF. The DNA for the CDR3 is TGTGCCAGCAGCTTAGGGGCCGCGGGGCAGCCCCAGCATTTT.

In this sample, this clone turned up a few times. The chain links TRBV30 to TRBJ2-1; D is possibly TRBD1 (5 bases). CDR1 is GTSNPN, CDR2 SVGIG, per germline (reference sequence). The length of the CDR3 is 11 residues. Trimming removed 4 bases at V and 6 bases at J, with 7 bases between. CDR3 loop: CAWTGSNEQFF. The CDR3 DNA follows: TGTGCCTGGACAGGGTCCAATGAGCAGTTCTTC.

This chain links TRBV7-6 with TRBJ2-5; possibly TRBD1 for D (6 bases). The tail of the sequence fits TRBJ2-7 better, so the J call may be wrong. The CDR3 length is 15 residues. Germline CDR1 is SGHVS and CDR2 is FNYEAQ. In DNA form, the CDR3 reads TGTGCCAGCAGCTTAGGGGCAGGGGCTAGGTACGAGCAGTACTTC. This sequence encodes CASSLGAGARYEQYF.

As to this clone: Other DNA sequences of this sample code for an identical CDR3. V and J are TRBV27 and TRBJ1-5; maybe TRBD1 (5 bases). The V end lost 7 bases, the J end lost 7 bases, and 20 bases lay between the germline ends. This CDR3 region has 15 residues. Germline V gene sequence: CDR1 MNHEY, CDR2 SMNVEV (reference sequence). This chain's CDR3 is CASTPFGGAPQPQHF. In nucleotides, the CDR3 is TGTGCCAGCACCCCTTTCGGAGGGGCCCCCCAGCCCCAGCATTTT.

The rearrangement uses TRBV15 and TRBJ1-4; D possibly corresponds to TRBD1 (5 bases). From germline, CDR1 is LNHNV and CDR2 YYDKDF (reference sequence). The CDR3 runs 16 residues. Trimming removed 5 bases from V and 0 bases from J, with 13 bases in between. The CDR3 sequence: CATSPGDSATNEKLFF. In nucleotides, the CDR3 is TGTGCCACCAGCCCCGGGGACTCTGCAACTAATGAAAAACTGTTTTTT.

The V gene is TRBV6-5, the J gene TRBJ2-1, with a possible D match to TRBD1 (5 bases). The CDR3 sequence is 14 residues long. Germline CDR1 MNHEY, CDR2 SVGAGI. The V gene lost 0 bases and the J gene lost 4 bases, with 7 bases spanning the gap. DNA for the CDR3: TGTGCCAGCAGTTACTCAGGGGTTTACAATGAGCAGTTCTTC. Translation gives CASSYSGVYNEQFF.

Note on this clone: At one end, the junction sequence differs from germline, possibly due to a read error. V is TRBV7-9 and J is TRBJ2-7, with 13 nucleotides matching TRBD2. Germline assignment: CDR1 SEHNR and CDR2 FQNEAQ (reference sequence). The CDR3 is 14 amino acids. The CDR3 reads CASSPNSGLAGFFF. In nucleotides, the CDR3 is TGTGCCAGCAGCCCGAATTCGGGACTAGCGGGGTTCTTCTTC.

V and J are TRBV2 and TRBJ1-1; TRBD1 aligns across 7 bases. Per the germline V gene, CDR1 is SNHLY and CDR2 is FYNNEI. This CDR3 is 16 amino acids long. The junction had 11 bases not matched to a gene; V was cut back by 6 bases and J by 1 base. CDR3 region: CASRMGRGGQNTEAFF. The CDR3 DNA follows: TGTGCCAGCAGGATGGGGCGAGGGGGCCAGAACACTGAAGCTTTCTTT.

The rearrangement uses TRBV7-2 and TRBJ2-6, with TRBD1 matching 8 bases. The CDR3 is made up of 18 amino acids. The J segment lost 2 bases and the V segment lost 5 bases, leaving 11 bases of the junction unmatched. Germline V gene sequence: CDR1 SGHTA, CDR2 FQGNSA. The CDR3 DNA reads TGTGCCAGCAGCGCCCCACACAGGGGGGAGGCTGGGGCCAACGTCCTGACTTTC. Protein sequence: CASSAPHRGEAGANVLTF.

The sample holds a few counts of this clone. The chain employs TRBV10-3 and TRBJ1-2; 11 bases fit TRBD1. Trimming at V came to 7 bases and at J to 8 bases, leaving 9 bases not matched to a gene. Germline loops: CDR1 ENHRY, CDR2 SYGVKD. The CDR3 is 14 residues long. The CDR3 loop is CAITSGTGGEGYTF. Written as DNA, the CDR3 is TGTGCCATCACTTCCGGGACAGGGGGTGAGGGCTACACCTTC.